Listed below are T cell receptor beta chains from one sample, sequenced in a study of CXCR3-negative and CXCR3-positive naive CD8 T cells. TCRdb reprocessed the 5' RACE reads; each CDR3 protein has one entry and no DNA is given. The sample table sets out some 130,000 distinct CDR3 sequences. The sample was naive CXCR3- CD8+ T cells from blood. These receptors were taken from a human donor in good health. Some clones in this sample may be carry-over from other donors' samples. CDR3s include the opening cysteine and the closing phenylalanine or tryptophan.

j_call: TRBJ2-3
v_call: TRBV24-1
cdr3_aa: CATRLMDTQYF

j_call: TRBJ2-3
v_call: TRBV15
cdr3_aa: CATSSDGGTDTQYF

j_call: TRBJ2-1
v_call: TRBV5-1
cdr3_aa: CASRDRGSYNEQFF

j_call: TRBJ2-1
v_call: TRBV5-1
cdr3_aa: CASSLNLESSYNEQFF

j_call: TRBJ2-3
v_call: TRBV7-9
cdr3_aa: CASSPGRGSSIFPLGDTQYF

j_call: TRBJ1-1
v_call: TRBV12-3/TRBV12-4
cdr3_aa: CASSSETGSTEAFF

j_call: TRBJ2-1
v_call: TRBV5-1
cdr3_aa: CASSFAQRLYNEQFF

j_call: TRBJ1-1
v_call: TRBV5-1
cdr3_aa: CASSPARRNTEAFF

j_call: TRBJ2-3
v_call: TRBV5-5
cdr3_aa: CASSGGLILAQYF

j_call: TRBJ2-3
v_call: TRBV28
cdr3_aa: CASSLRRGGSLTDTQYF

j_call: TRBJ2-7
v_call: TRBV6-6
cdr3_aa: CASSYGPEQYF

j_call: TRBJ2-7
v_call: TRBV7-2
cdr3_aa: CASSPRPVGGSYEQYF

j_call: TRBJ2-7
v_call: TRBV28
cdr3_aa: CASSFRDRSYEQYF

j_call: TRBJ2-7
v_call: TRBV19
cdr3_aa: CASAGTSSSYEQYF

j_call: TRBJ1-2
v_call: TRBV28
cdr3_aa: CASRTGGGYTF

j_call: TRBJ2-7
v_call: TRBV28
cdr3_aa: CASSSNDRGLLYEQYF

j_call: TRBJ2-2
v_call: TRBV29-1
cdr3_aa: CSVPGLSGELFF

j_call: TRBJ2-7
v_call: TRBV28
cdr3_aa: CASSFGSRLAYEQYF

j_call: TRBJ2-1
v_call: TRBV24-1
cdr3_aa: CATSDYGDYNEQFF

j_call: TRBJ1-2
v_call: TRBV29-1
cdr3_aa: CSVEDPEANYGYTF

j_call: TRBJ1-1
v_call: TRBV27
cdr3_aa: CASSPRGARTEAFF

j_call: TRBJ2-4
v_call: TRBV12-3/TRBV12-4
cdr3_aa: CASTERTVAKNIQYF

j_call: TRBJ2-3
v_call: TRBV7-2
cdr3_aa: CASSLVVSGTGTQYF

j_call: TRBJ2-7
v_call: TRBV28
cdr3_aa: CASRKGGYEQYF

j_call: TRBJ2-7
v_call: TRBV4-2
cdr3_aa: CASSQDTGPYYEQYF

j_call: TRBJ2-7
v_call: TRBV15
cdr3_aa: CATSRGNYEQYF

j_call: TRBJ2-4
v_call: TRBV29-1
cdr3_aa: CSVLLPSAKNIQYF

j_call: TRBJ1-2
v_call: TRBV2
cdr3_aa: CASSATDPLYGYTF

j_call: TRBJ2-3
v_call: TRBV29-1
cdr3_aa: CSVEGGTDTQYF

j_call: TRBJ2-1
v_call: TRBV19
cdr3_aa: CASSTGLADFESSYNEQFF

j_call: TRBJ2-7
v_call: TRBV6-1
cdr3_aa: CASSEAQGWYEQYF

j_call: TRBJ1-2
v_call: TRBV28
cdr3_aa: CASSFRAKGIYGYTF

j_call: TRBJ2-7
v_call: TRBV27
cdr3_aa: CASSPGQGLYEQYF

j_call: TRBJ1-1
v_call: TRBV29-1
cdr3_aa: CSVDPSTGTAKQTDTEAFF

j_call: TRBJ2-7
v_call: TRBV21-1
cdr3_aa: CASRWQEPYEQYF

j_call: TRBJ2-2
v_call: TRBV3-1
cdr3_aa: CASSQDGPSVGFRGGELFF

j_call: TRBJ2-1
v_call: TRBV12-3/TRBV12-4
cdr3_aa: CASSPRAPGHNEQFF

j_call: TRBJ2-7
v_call: TRBV29-1
cdr3_aa: CSVEHQGASYEQYF

j_call: TRBJ1-5
v_call: TRBV20-1
cdr3_aa: CSATLMGGDPSNQPQHF

j_call: TRBJ2-1
v_call: TRBV19
cdr3_aa: CASSMEGFYNEQFF

j_call: TRBJ2-7
v_call: TRBV28
cdr3_aa: CASSLGDGTYEQYF

j_call: TRBJ2-5
v_call: TRBV10-2
cdr3_aa: CASSGKERDLQETQYF

j_call: TRBJ2-2
v_call: TRBV12-3/TRBV12-4
cdr3_aa: CASSLRKVGELFF

j_call: TRBJ2-1
v_call: TRBV29-1
cdr3_aa: CSADYSGDNEQFF

j_call: TRBJ1-3
v_call: TRBV6-5
cdr3_aa: CASRFISSTHTSSGNTIYF

j_call: TRBJ2-5
v_call: TRBV29-1
cdr3_aa: CSGEDQGETQYF

j_call: TRBJ2-3
v_call: TRBV9
cdr3_aa: CASSVAGERTDTQYF

j_call: TRBJ2-3
v_call: TRBV15
cdr3_aa: CATSSRTSGKDTQYF

j_call: TRBJ2-1
v_call: TRBV29-1
cdr3_aa: CSVGLIGNEQFF